A single sample gave rise to the 9 T cell receptor beta chains below, sequenced in a study of T cells after somatic rescue of genetic block. The assay was immunoSEQ multiplex PCR, and TCRdb's table has in-frame clones only and misses some. The data contain over 9,500 clones, approximately 79% of them singletons. The sequencing sample was made of peripheral blood mononuclear cells (PBMCs). Source of these receptors: a boy between 10 and 17 years old.

The chain has TRBV29-1 and TRBJ2-1, with TRBD1 matching 7 bases. Unmatched junction bases numbered 12, after V lost 3 bases and J lost 16 bases. This CDR3 spans 12 amino acids. Per the germline V gene, CDR1 is SQVTM and CDR2 is ANQGSEA. The DNA of the CDR3 is TGCAGCGTTGAGAGAGGTGACAGGGCGCAATTCTTC. Amino acids: CSVERGDRAQFF.

This chain connects TRBV6-1 to TRBJ2-7; D ambiguous. V lost 1 base, J lost 10 bases, and 8 bases lay in between. The germline V gene encodes CDR1 MNHNS and CDR2 SASEGT. CDR3 length: 11 amino acids. CDR3 sequence (DNA): TGTGCCAGCAGTGAAGGACTGACACAGTACTTC. Translated, it gives CASSEGLTQYF.

This rearrangement joins TRBV28 to TRBJ2-3, with TRBD1 identical over 9 bases. With 2 bases clipped from V and 2 bases from J, the junction kept 8 bases outside the gene matches. CDR1 is MDHEN, CDR2 SYDVKM, per germline. This CDR3 comprises 17 residues. The CDR3 loop reads CASSLPRTGDTTDTQYF. DNA of the CDR3: TGTGCCAGCAGTTTACCCCGGACAGGGGACACCACAGATACGCAGTATTTT.

J is TRBJ1-1 and V is TRBV29-1; no definite D call. Germline assignment: CDR1 SQVTM and CDR2 ANQGSEA. This CDR3 spans 13 amino acids. The V end was cut by 1 base, the J end by 1 base, with 7 bases between. In DNA, the CDR3 is TGCAGCGTTGAAGGGGCAGGGAACACTGAAGCTTTCTTT. Amino acid sequence: CSVEGAGNTEAFF.

In this sample, this clone is medium-sized. The rearrangement uses TRBV7-4 and TRBJ1-4, with D maybe TRBD1 (5 bases). The CDR3 loop spans 18 amino acids. V dropped 4 bases and J dropped 4 bases, with 22 bases sitting between them. Germline-derived CDR1 and CDR2 are SGHVT and SQSDAQ. The CDR3: CASSSTPGRTNVNEKLFF. As DNA, the CDR3 is TGTGCCAGCAGCTCCACACCGGGACGAACTAACGTTAATGAAAAACTGTTTTTT.

The J gene is TRBJ1-4, the V gene TRBV19, with D possibly TRBD1 on 5 matching bases. V lost 6 bases and J 3 bases, leaving 8 bases between the germline ends. Germline values: CDR1 LNHDA, CDR2 SQIVND (reference sequence). The CDR3 consists of 13 residues. The CDR3 coding sequence is TGTGCCAGTAGCACGGGACCTAATGAAAAACTGTTTTTT. It codes for CASSTGPNEKLFF.

This chain links TRBV5-1 with TRBJ2-5; 7 bases align to TRBD1. V was clipped by 6 bases and J by 3 bases; unmatched bases: 5. The CDR3 contains 13 residues. The V gene's germline CDR1 is SGHRS and CDR2 YFSETQ. The CDR3 sequence: CASNLQGKETQYF. CDR3 DNA sequence: TGCGCCAGCAACCTACAGGGGAAAGAGACCCAGTACTTC.

This clone was detected only once. The V gene is TRBV23-1, the J gene TRBJ2-2; possibly TRBD1 or TRBD2 for D (5 bases each). TRBV23-1 is flagged as an ORF with uncertain function. The CDR3 totals 16 residues. This chain's CDR3 is CFREGNQRTCTGELFF. The CDR3 DNA is TGCTTCCGTGAGGGGAATCAGCGGACGTGCACCGGGGAGCTGTTTTTT.

This clone came up a few times. V usage is TRBV9 and J usage is TRBJ2-2, with D unclear. V was pared by 0 bases and J by 0 bases, with 6 bases between. The CDR3 runs 15 residues. Germline V gene data show CDR1 as SGDLS and CDR2 as YYNGEE. The CDR3 protein is CASSVDAANTGELFF. The CDR3 region has the DNA TGTGCCAGCAGCGTAGACGCAGCGAACACCGGGGAGCTGTTTTTT.